This entry lists 16 T cell receptor beta chains sequenced from one sample in a study of STAT5B mutations in CD4+ large granular lymphocyte leukemia. Profiled with immunoSEQ multiplex PCR; TCRdb holds only in-frame clones, not every one. The repertoire holds 30,000 to 40,000 clones, approximately 89% seen once, with about 0.97% in the top ten. The sample consisted of CD4+ T cells from blood buffy coats. Receptors originate from a human donor in good health.

This clone was counted a single time. The rearrangement links TRBV6-5 to TRBJ2-7, with D possibly being TRBD2 (5 bases). Germline CDR1 is MNHEY and CDR2 is SVGAGI. The CDR3 loop spans 14 amino acids. Trimming shortened V by 2 bases and J by 3 bases, and 11 bases separated the two germline ends. DNA of the CDR3: TGTGCCAGCAGTTACGAGGGAATGGTCTACGAGCAGTACTTC. Translation gives CASSYEGMVYEQYF.

This chain joins TRBV7-9 and TRBJ2-7; no reliable D call. V was trimmed by 2 bases and J by 2 bases, leaving 10 bases between them. This CDR3 contains 14 residues. The germline gives CDR1 SEHNR, CDR2 FQNEAQ (reference sequence). DNA of the CDR3: TGTGCCAGCAGCTTATCCGGATCCACCTACGAGCAGTACTTC. It is translated as CASSLSGSTYEQYF.

The chain employs TRBV11-2 and TRBJ2-2; TRBD1 matches 11 bases. The CDR3 runs to 14 residues. The junction had 3 bases not matched to a gene; V was cut back by 5 bases and J by 7 bases. CDR1 is SGHAT, CDR2 FQNNGV, per germline. CDR3 sequence reads: CASSRTGGLGELFF. The CDR3 region has the DNA TGTGCCAGCAGCCGGACAGGGGGCCTCGGGGAGCTGTTTTTT.

The chain employs TRBV4-1 and TRBJ1-1; perhaps TRBD1 as D (5 bases). The CDR3 contains 17 residues. Trimming pared 4 bases from V and 4 bases from J, leaving 22 bases between. Germline values: CDR1 MGHRA, CDR2 YSYEKL. CDR3 in DNA: TGCGCCAGCAGCCCACCTGACGCCGGTCCGGGGACCACTGAAGCTTTCTTT. It codes for CASSPPDAGPGTTEAFF.

V gene TRBV11-2 combines with J gene TRBJ2-1; D gene ambiguous. The germline V and J ends were trimmed by 3 bases and 9 bases, with 15 bases remaining between them. The CDR3 has 14 residues. Germline values: CDR1 SGHAT, CDR2 FQNNGV. CDR3 nucleotides: TGTGCCAGCAGCTTGGTACCCCGAAGGCCTGAGCAGTTCTTC. Protein product: CASSLVPRRPEQFF.

V gene TRBV5-5 combines with J gene TRBJ2-1, with D possibly being TRBD2 (7 bases). Trimming removed 1 base from V and 6 bases from J, with 14 bases in between. The CDR3 length is 15 residues. Germline V CDR1 and CDR2: SGHKS, YYEKEE (reference sequence). CDR3 amino acids: CASSLLADSFNEQFF. The CDR3 bases are TGTGCCAGCAGCTTGCTAGCGGACAGTTTCAATGAGCAGTTCTTC.

The chain joins TRBV5-1 to TRBJ2-2; 10 positions agree with TRBD1. The CDR3 consists of 15 residues. CDR1 and CDR2 from the germline V gene are SGHRS and YFSETQ. The J segment lost 4 bases and the V segment lost 6 bases, leaving 6 bases of the junction unmatched. The CDR3 loop reads CASTLRTGGTGELFF. The CDR3 DNA follows: TGCGCCAGCACCCTTAGGACAGGGGGCACCGGGGAGCTGTTTTTT.

A note on this clone: At one end the junction does not follow the germline gene, possibly because of a read error. Additional DNA sequences in this sample encode the identical CDR3. The chain carries TRBV12-5 and TRBJ2-7; unclear D gene. CDR1 and CDR2 (germline): LGHNT, FRNRAP. There are 12 residues in the CDR3. CDR3 residues: CASGLVGREQYF. CDR3 DNA sequence: TGTGCCAGTGGTTTGGTAGGACGGGAGCAGTACTTC.

The CDR3 sequence: CASSQGIRETQYF. The CDR3 coding sequence is TGTGCCAGCAGCCAAGGGATTCGGGAGACCCAGTACTTC. V usage is TRBV7-9 and J usage is TRBJ2-5; D uncertain. The length of the CDR3 is 13 residues. Germline V gene sequence: CDR1 SEHNR, CDR2 FQNEAQ (reference sequence). The germline V and J ends were trimmed by 5 bases and 5 bases, with 12 bases remaining between them.

On this clone itself: Germline is not matched at one junction end, which may reflect a read error. This chain connects TRBV6-5 to TRBJ1-5, with D possibly being TRBD1 (5 bases). The CDR3 loop spans 14 amino acids. Germline V gene lookup returns CDR1 MNHEY and CDR2 SVGAGI. This CDR3 reads CASRPYRNNRPQHF. For the CDR3, the DNA is TGTGCCAGCAGACCATACAGGAACAATCGGCCCCAGCATTTT.

The V call is TRBV9, the J call TRBJ2-5, with a possible D match to TRBD1 (6 bases). CDR1 and CDR2 (germline): SGDLS, YYNGEE. With 3 bases removed from V and 5 bases from J, the gap between germline ends came to 20 bases. CDR3 length equals 16 residues. The CDR3 loop reads CASSATLARGMETQYF. The CDR3 region has the DNA TGTGCCAGCAGCGCCACATTAGCGAGGGGGATGGAGACCCAGTACTTC.

V gene TRBV29-1 combines with J gene TRBJ2-3; D is ambiguous. Trimming took 0 bases from V and 9 from J, leaving 7 bases between them. The CDR3 has 11 residues. CDR1 is SQVTM and CDR2 is ANQGSEA in the germline V gene. The CDR3 nucleotides are TGCAGCGTTGAAGATTGGCAGACGCAGTATTTT. Its translation is CSVEDWQTQYF.

The V call is TRBV14, the J call TRBJ2-4; 10 bases map to TRBD2. CDR1 and CDR2 from the germline V gene are SGHDN and FVKESK. V was clipped by 1 base and J by 5 bases; unmatched bases: 5. There are 16 residues in the CDR3. The CDR3 loop reads CASSQGSGGVQNIQYF. The CDR3 nucleotides read TGTGCCAGCAGCCAAGGGAGCGGGGGGGTCCAAAACATTCAGTACTTC.

The chain couples TRBV5-1 to TRBJ1-1; weak D call: TRBD1 (6 bases). With 4 bases removed from V and 1 base from J, the gap between germline ends came to 11 bases. CDR3 size: 14 residues. CDR1 SGHRS and CDR2 YFSETQ come from the germline V gene. Here the CDR3 reads CASSPGGGNTEAFF. In DNA, the CDR3 is TGCGCCAGCAGCCCGGGGGGCGGGAACACTGAAGCTTTCTTT. Variable domain in full (rest from reference TRBV5-1 and TRBJ1-1): KAGVTQTPRYLIKTRGQQVTLSCSPISGHRSVSWYQQTPGQGLQFLFEYFSETQRNKGNFPGRFSGRQFSNSRSEMNVSTLELGDSALYLCASSPGGGNTEAFFGQGTRLTVV.

V is TRBV5-1 and J is TRBJ2-1; 13 bases map to TRBD2. Trimming at V came to 7 bases and at J to 6 bases, leaving 4 bases not matched to a gene. This CDR3 is 14 amino acids long. Germline values: CDR1 SGHRS, CDR2 YFSETQ. CDR3: CASGRTSGSNEQFF. CDR3 sequence (DNA): TGCGCCAGCGGTAGGACTAGCGGGAGCAATGAGCAGTTCTTC.

The rearrangement joins TRBV28 to TRBJ1-1; possibly TRBD1 for D (5 bases). With 6 bases removed from V and 1 base from J, the gap between germline ends came to 15 bases. The CDR3 has 15 residues. The V gene's germline CDR1 is MDHEN and CDR2 SYDVKM. The CDR3 loop is CASSDPGGRNTEAFF. The CDR3, as DNA: TGTGCCAGCAGCGATCCGGGGGGTCGGAACACTGAAGCTTTCTTT. Full variable domain (missing parts from reference TRBV28 and TRBJ1-1): DVKVTQSSRYLVKRTGEKVFLECVQDMDHENMFWYRQDPGLGLRLIYFSYDVKMKEKGDIPEGYSVSREKKERFSLILESASTNQTSMYLCASSDPGGRNTEAFFGQGTRLTVV.